The 20 T cell receptor beta chains reported below all come from one sample, sequenced in a study of cytomegalovirus exposure and HLA in healthy donors. Primers included in the PCR were 60 Vbeta and 13 Jbeta primers. Profiling relied on immunoSEQ multiplex PCR, and the TCRdb table lists in-frame clones only, not all of them. The sample carries roughly 180,000 clones, approximately 84% recorded once. Material for sequencing was PBMCs. The receptors originated from a man younger than 30 in good health and CMV-seronegative.

This clone was detected a few times. The chain joins TRBV29-1 to TRBJ1-2; a weak D match, TRBD1 (5 bases). The V end lost 6 bases, the J end lost 3 bases, and 8 bases lay between the germline ends. This CDR3 comprises 11 residues. The germline gives CDR1 SQVTM, CDR2 ANQGSEA. The CDR3 sequence: CSVLTDYGYTF. In nucleotides, the CDR3 is TGCAGCGTCTTGACAGACTATGGCTACACCTTC.

This clone was detected only once. This chain links TRBV19 with TRBJ1-6; D might be TRBD1 (6 bases). Germline assignment: CDR1 LNHDA and CDR2 SQIVND (reference sequence). The V end was cut by 5 bases, the J end by 5 bases, with 13 bases between. The CDR3 runs 15 residues. The CDR3 sequence is CASSSKGQNNSPLHF. CDR3 nucleotides: TGTGCCAGTAGTTCTAAAGGACAGAATAATTCACCCCTCCACTTT.

The chain combines TRBV6-5 with TRBJ2-1; 8 nucleotides match TRBD1. With 7 bases clipped from V and 2 bases from J, the junction kept 7 bases outside the gene matches. The germline V gene has CDR1 MNHEY and CDR2 SVGAGI. The CDR3 has 15 residues. CDR3 amino acids: CASTVTGAPYNEQFF. The CDR3 bases are TGTGCCAGCACCGTGACAGGGGCGCCCTACAATGAGCAGTTCTTC.

The V call is TRBV28, the J call TRBJ2-2; D possibly corresponds to TRBD1 (6 bases). The germline V and J ends were trimmed by 1 base and 1 base, with 7 bases remaining between them. CDR1 is MDHEN, CDR2 SYDVKM, per germline. The CDR3 sequence is 15 residues long. The CDR3 DNA sequence: TGTGCCAGCAGTTTATTGACAGGGAACACCGGGGAGCTGTTTTTT. The encoded protein is CASSLLTGNTGELFF.

This clone was counted once. This chain connects TRBV7-2 to TRBJ2-1; 9 bases agree with TRBD2. From germline, CDR1 is SGHTA and CDR2 FQGNSA. After removal of 2 bases from V and 10 bases from J, the junction contained 6 bases not matched to a gene. The CDR3 contains 14 residues. CDR3 loop: CASSLLGGGAEQFF. CDR3 in DNA: TGTGCCAGCAGCTTATTGGGCGGGGGGGCCGAGCAGTTCTTC.

The chain employs TRBV25-1 and TRBJ2-4; possible D gene TRBD2, 6 bases. Germline assignment: CDR1 MGHDK and CDR2 SYGVNS. The CDR3 has 15 residues. V lost 3 bases and J 9 bases, leaving 18 bases between the germline ends. CDR3 sequence (DNA): TGTGCCAGCAGTGAGTGGGTAGGGGCCGGGAGCATTCAGTACTTC. Translation gives CASSEWVGAGSIQYF. Full variable domain (rest looked up from reference TRBV25-1 and TRBJ2-4): EADIYQTPRYLVIGTGKKITLECSQTMGHDKMYWYQQDPGMELHLIHYSYGVNSTEKGDLSSESTVSRIRTEHFPLTLESARPSHTSQYLCASSEWVGAGSIQYFGAGTRLSVL.

The chain is built from TRBV18 and TRBJ2-3; 10 bases agree with TRBD2. Germline CDR1 reads KGHSH; CDR2 reads LQKENI. The V and J ends lost 4 bases and 4 bases, in that order; junction bases with no gene match: 11. The CDR3 runs 17 residues. CDR3 sequence: CASSQYTSGIFPDTQYF. CDR3 bases: TGTGCCAGCTCACAGTACACTAGCGGGATATTTCCAGATACGCAGTATTTT.

Comment on this clone: Other DNA sequences in this sample translate to the same CDR3. V gene TRBV14 combines with J gene TRBJ1-2; a weak D match, TRBD1 (5 bases). The length of the CDR3 is 15 residues. Trimming removed 1 base at V and 0 bases at J, with 9 bases between. The germline CDR1 and CDR2 sequences are SGHDN and FVKESK. This CDR3 is CASSQVGGTNYGYTF. In nucleotides, the CDR3 is TGTGCCAGCAGCCAAGTTGGGGGGACTAACTATGGCTACACCTTC.

CDR3 loop: CASSLQLAGEYEQYF. The CDR3 DNA follows: TGCGCCAGCAGCTTGCAACTAGCGGGAGAATACGAGCAGTACTTC. The chain couples TRBV5-1 to TRBJ2-7, with 11 bases fitting TRBD2. CDR3 size: 15 residues. Per the germline V gene, CDR1 is SGHRS and CDR2 is YFSETQ. The ends lost 1 base at V and 4 bases at J; junction bases unmatched: 4.

Only a few counts were recorded for this clone. In DNA form, the CDR3 reads TGTGCCAGCAGTGGGACGGGGAAGAGGCAGCCCCAGCATTTT. It is translated as CASSGTGKRQPQHF. The chain has TRBV6-1 and TRBJ1-5; D gene unclear. V was shortened by 4 bases and J by 7 bases, with 14 bases between the two germline ends. Germline CDR1 MNHNS, CDR2 SASEGT. The CDR3 totals 14 residues.

This clone has only a few counts. The genes are TRBV6-1 and TRBJ2-1; a weak D match, TRBD2 (6 bases). The germline V gene encodes CDR1 MNHNS and CDR2 SASEGT. With 4 bases removed from V and 15 bases from J, the gap between germline ends came to 13 bases. The CDR3 length is 11 residues. The CDR3 DNA sequence: TGTGCCAGCAGTGTGACTAGAGGTGCGTTCTTC. Translation: CASSVTRGAFF.

This chain connects TRBV19 to TRBJ2-1, with a weak D call TRBD1 (6 bases). The V end lost 3 bases, the J end lost 10 bases, and 16 bases lay between the germline ends. The CDR3 covers 14 residues. Germline V gene lookup returns CDR1 LNHDA and CDR2 SQIVND (reference sequence). The CDR3 is CASSMWAGVREQFF. CDR3 sequence (DNA): TGTGCCAGTAGTATGTGGGCAGGGGTTAGGGAGCAGTTCTTC.

The rearrangement uses TRBV7-8 and TRBJ2-7, with 8 bases fitting TRBD2. V was clipped by 4 bases and J by 4 bases; unmatched bases: 9. Germline lookup yields CDR1 SGHVS and CDR2 FQNEAQ. This CDR3 has 15 residues. CDR3 sequence (DNA): TGTGCCAGCAGCTCCTCGACGGGAGGGATGTACGAGCAGTACTTC. Translation: CASSSSTGGMYEQYF.

The V and J genes are TRBV5-4 and TRBJ1-1; 8 bases match TRBD1. V was pared by 4 bases and J by 4 bases, with 6 bases of the junction left unmatched. CDR3 length: 14 amino acids. CDR1 SGHNT and CDR2 YYREEE come from the germline V gene (reference sequence). CDR3 in DNA: TGTGCCAGCAGCCTTTTGACAGGGGCCACTGAAGCTTTCTTT. Its translation: CASSLLTGATEAFF.

The chain carries TRBV7-2 and TRBJ2-5, with D uncertain. Trimming shortened V by 2 bases and J by 5 bases, and 3 bases separated the two germline ends. This CDR3 region has 11 residues. Germline CDR1 is SGHTA and CDR2 is FQGNSA. CDR3 loop: CASSLLETQYF. DNA of the CDR3: TGTGCCAGCAGCTTACTGGAGACCCAGTACTTC.

The V gene is TRBV7-2, the J gene TRBJ2-7; D uncertain. The CDR3 length is 15 residues. Germline CDR1 SGHTA, CDR2 FQGNSA. The germline V and J ends were trimmed by 5 bases and 4 bases, with 18 bases remaining between them. CDR3 residues: CASSINGNTVYEQYF. The DNA of the CDR3 is TGTGCCAGCAGCATCAACGGTAATACAGTTTACGAGCAGTACTTC.

The chain is built from TRBV6-5 and TRBJ2-7; no reliable D call. The V and J ends lost 5 bases and 0 bases respectively, with 14 bases between them. Germline V lookup: CDR1 MNHEY, CDR2 SVGAGI. This CDR3 is built from 15 residues. For the CDR3, the DNA is TGTGCCAGCAGTCGTGACTGGCAGCACTCCTACGAGCAGTACTTC. Its translation is CASSRDWQHSYEQYF.

The chain joins TRBV5-1 to TRBJ1-2; 9 positions match TRBD1. CDR1 is SGHRS, CDR2 YFSETQ, per germline. Trimming took 4 bases from V and 7 from J; bases not matched to a gene: 8. The CDR3 totals 14 residues. The CDR3 sequence is CASSAVQGALGYTF. As DNA, the CDR3 is TGCGCCAGCAGCGCGGTACAGGGGGCTCTTGGCTACACCTTC.

V usage is TRBV9 and J usage is TRBJ2-7, with 11 bases that match TRBD1. CDR3 length: 14 residues. Germline V gene sequence: CDR1 SGDLS, CDR2 YYNGEE. Trimming cost V 3 bases and J 5 bases; bases outside gene matches: 4. The CDR3 protein is CASSAWTGGDEQYF. DNA for the CDR3: TGTGCCAGCAGCGCCTGGACAGGGGGCGACGAGCAGTACTTC.

The V gene is TRBV7-3, the J gene TRBJ1-2, with 7 bases identical to TRBD1. From germline, CDR1 is SGHTA and CDR2 FQGTGA. With 3 bases clipped from V and 0 bases from J, the junction kept 19 bases outside the gene matches. This CDR3 has 20 residues. The CDR3 reads CASSFPTGTDFPPSNYGYTF. In DNA form, the CDR3 reads TGTGCCAGCAGCTTCCCGACCGGGACAGACTTCCCTCCCTCTAACTATGGCTACACCTTC.